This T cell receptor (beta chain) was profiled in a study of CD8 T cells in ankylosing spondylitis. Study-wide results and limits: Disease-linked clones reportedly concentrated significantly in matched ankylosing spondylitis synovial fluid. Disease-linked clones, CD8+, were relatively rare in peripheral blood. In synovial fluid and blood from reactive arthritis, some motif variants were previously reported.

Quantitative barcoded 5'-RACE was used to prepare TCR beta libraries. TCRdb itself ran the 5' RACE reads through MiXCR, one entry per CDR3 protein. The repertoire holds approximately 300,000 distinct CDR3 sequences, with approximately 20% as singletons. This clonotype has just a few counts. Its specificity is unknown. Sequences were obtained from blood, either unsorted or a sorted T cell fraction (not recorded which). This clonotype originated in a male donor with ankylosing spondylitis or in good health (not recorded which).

For the CDR3, the DNA is TGCGCCAGCAGGGTAGCGGGGTCCACCTCCTACAATGAGCAGTTCTTC. This codes for CASRVAGSTSYNEQFF. This sequence joins TRBV5-1 and TRBJ2-1, with 8 bases fitting TRBD2. This CDR3 comprises 16 residues. Germline V lookup: CDR1 SGHRS, CDR2 YFSETQ. Trimming removed 5 bases from V and 0 bases from J; junction bases left unmatched: 7.